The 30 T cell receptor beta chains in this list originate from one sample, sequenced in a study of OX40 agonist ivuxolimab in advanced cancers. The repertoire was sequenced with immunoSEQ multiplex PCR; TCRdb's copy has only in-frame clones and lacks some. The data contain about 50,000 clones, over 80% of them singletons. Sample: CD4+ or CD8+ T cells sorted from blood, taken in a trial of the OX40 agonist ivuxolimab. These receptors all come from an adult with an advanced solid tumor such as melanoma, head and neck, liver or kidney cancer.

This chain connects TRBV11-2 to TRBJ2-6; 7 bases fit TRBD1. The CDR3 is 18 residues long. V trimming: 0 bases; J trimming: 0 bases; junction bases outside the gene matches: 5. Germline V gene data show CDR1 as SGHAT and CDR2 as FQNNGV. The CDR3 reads CASSLEWAGGSGANVLTF. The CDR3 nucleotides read TGTGCCAGCAGCTTAGAGTGGGCAGGGGGCTCTGGGGCCAACGTCCTGACTTTC.

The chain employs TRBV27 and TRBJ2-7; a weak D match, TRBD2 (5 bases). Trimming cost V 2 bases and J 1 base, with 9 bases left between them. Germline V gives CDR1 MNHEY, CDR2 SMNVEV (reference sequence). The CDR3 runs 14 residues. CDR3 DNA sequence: TGTGCCAGCAGTTTAGTTTCGGGGTCCTACGAGCAGTACTTC. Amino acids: CASSLVSGSYEQYF.

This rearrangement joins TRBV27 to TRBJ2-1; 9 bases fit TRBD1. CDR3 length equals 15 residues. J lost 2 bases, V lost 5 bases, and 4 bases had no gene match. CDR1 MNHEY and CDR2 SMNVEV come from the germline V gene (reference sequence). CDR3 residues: CASSPGTGTYNEQFF. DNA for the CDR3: TGTGCCAGCAGTCCCGGGACAGGGACCTACAATGAGCAGTTCTTC.

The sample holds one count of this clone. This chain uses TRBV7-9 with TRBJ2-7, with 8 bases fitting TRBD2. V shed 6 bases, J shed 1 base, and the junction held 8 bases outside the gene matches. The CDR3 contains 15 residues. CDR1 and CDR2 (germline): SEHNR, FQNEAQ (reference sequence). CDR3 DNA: TGTGCCAGCAGTCCGCCGGGACTAGAATCCTACGAGCAGTACTTC. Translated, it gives CASSPPGLESYEQYF.

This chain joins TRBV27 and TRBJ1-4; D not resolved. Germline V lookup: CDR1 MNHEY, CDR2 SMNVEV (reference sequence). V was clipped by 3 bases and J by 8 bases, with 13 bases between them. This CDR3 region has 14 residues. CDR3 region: CASSFGWKGEKLFF. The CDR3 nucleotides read TGTGCCAGCAGTTTTGGATGGAAAGGGGAAAAACTGTTTTTT.

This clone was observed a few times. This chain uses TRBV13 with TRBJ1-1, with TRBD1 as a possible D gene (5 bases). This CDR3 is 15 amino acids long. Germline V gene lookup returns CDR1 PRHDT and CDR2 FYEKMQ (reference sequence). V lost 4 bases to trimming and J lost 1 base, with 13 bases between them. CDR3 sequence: CASSSPGLGNTEAFF. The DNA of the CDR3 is TGTGCCAGCAGCTCCCCGGGACTTGGGAACACTGAAGCTTTCTTT.

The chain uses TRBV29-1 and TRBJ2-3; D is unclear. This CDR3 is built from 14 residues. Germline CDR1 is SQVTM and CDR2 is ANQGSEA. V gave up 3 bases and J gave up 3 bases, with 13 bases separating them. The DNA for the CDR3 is TGCAGCGTTGATTTGGGCACTACAACAGATACGCAGTATTTT. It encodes CSVDLGTTTDTQYF.

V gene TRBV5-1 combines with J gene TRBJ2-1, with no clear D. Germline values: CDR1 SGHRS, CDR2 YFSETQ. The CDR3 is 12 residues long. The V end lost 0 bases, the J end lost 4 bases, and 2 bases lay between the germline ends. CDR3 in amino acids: CASSLVYNEQFF. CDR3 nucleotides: TGCGCCAGCAGCTTGGTATACAATGAGCAGTTCTTC.

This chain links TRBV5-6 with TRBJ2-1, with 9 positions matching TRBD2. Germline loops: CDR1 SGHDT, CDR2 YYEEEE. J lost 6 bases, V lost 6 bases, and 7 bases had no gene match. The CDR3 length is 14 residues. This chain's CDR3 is CASTIAGARNEQFF. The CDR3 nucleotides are TGTGCCAGCACCATAGCGGGAGCACGCAATGAGCAGTTCTTC.

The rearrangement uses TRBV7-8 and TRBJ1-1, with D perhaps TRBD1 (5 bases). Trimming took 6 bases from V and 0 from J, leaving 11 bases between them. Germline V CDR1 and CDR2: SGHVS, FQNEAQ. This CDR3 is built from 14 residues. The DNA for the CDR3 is TGTGCCAGCAGTCCTGGGACGGTGAACACTGAAGCTTTCTTT. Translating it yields CASSPGTVNTEAFF.

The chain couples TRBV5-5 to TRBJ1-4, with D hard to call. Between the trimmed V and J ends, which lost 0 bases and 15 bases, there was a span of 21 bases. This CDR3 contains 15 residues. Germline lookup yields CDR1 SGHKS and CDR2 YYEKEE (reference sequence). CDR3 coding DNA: TGTGCCAGCAGCTTGGATTGGGCCGAACGAGGCGGAGTGTTTTTT. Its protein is CASSLDWAERGGVFF.

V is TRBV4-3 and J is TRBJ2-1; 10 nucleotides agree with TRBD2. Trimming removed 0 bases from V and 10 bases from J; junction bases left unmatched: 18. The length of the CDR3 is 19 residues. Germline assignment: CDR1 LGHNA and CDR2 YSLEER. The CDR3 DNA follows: TGCGCCAGCAGCCAAGAAAATGTTAGGATAGCGGGAGGCATAAGCGAGCAGTTCTTC. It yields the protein CASSQENVRIAGGISEQFF.

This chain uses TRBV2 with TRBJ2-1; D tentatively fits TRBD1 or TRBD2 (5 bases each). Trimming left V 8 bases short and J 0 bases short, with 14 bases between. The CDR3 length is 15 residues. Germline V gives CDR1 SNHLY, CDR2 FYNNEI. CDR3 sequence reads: CASSREGSSYNEQFF. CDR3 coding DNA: TGTGCCAGCTCCAGAGAGGGGAGCTCCTACAATGAGCAGTTCTTC.

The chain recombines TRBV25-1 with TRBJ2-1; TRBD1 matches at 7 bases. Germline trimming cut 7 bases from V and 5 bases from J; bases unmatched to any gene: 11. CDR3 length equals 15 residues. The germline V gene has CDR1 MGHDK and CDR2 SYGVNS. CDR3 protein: CASNTDRAINNEQFF. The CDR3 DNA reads TGTGCCAGCAATACCGACAGGGCAATTAACAATGAGCAGTTCTTC.

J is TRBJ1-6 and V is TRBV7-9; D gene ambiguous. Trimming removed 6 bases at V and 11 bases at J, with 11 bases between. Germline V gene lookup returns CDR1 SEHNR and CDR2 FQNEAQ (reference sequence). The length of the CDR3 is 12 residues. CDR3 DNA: TGTGCCAGCAGGCTGGCGGGTGCACCCCTCCACTTT. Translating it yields CASRLAGAPLHF.

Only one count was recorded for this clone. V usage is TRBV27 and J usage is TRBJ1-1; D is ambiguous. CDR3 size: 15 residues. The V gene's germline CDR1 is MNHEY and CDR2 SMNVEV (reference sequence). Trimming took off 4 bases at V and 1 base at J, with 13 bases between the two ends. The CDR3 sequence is CASSSPVLGNTEAFF. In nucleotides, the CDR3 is TGTGCCAGCAGTTCCCCAGTCCTAGGGAACACTGAAGCTTTCTTT.

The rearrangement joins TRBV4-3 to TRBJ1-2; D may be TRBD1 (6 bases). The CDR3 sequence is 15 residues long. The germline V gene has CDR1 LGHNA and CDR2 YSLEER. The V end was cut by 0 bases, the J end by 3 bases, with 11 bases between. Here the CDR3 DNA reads TGCGCCAGCAGCCAAGACGGGCAGGGGCACTATGGCTACACCTTC. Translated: CASSQDGQGHYGYTF.

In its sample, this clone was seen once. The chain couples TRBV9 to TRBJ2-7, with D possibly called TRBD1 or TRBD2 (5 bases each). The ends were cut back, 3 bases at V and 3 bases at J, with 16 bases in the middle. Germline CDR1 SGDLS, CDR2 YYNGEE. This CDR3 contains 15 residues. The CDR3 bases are TGTGCCAGCAGCGAGGCCGGGGCCGCGGTCTACGAGCAGTACTTC. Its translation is CASSEAGAAVYEQYF.

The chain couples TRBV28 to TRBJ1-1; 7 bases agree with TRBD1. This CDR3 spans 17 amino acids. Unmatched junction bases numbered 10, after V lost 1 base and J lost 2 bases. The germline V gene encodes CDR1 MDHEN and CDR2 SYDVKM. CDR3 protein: CASSLLGGQSFNTEAFF. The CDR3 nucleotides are TGTGCCAGCAGTTTATTAGGGGGACAGAGTTTTAACACTGAAGCTTTCTTT.

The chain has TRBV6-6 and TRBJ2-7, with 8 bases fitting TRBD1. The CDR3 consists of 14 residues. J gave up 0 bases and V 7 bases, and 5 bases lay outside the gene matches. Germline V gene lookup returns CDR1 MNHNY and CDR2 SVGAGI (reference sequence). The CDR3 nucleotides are TGTGCCAGCATTTTAGGGACAGGCTCCTACGAGCAGTACTTC. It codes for CASILGTGSYEQYF.

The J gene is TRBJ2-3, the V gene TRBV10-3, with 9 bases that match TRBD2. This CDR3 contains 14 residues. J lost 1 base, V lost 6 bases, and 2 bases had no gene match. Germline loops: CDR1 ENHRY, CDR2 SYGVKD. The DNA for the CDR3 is TGTGCCATCAGGCTAGCGGGGCGCACAGATACGCAGTATTTT. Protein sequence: CAIRLAGRTDTQYF.

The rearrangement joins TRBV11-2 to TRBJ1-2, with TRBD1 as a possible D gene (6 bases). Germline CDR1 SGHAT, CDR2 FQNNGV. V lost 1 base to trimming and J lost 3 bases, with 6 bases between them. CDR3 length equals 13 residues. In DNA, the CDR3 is TGTGCCAGCAGCTTAGGGACAGACTATGGCTACACCTTC. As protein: CASSLGTDYGYTF.

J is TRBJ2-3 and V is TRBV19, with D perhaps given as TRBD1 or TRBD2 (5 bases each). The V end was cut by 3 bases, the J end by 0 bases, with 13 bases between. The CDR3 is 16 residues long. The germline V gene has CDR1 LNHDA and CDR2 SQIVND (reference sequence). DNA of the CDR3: TGTGCCAGTAGTATTGGGGGATTTGCAAGCACAGATACGCAGTATTTT. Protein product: CASSIGGFASTDTQYF.

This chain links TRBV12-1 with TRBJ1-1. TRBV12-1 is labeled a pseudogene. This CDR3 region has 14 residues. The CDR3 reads CASAGDDAGRDAFF. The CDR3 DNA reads TGTGCCAGCGCAGGAGATGATGCGGGGAGGGATGCTTTCTTT.

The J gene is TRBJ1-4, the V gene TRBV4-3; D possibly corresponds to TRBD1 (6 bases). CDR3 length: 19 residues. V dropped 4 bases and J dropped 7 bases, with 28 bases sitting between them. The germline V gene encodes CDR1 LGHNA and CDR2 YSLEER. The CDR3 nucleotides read TGCGCCAGCAGCCGGGTTGGGGGTGTACAGGGAGGACCTCGTGAAAAACTGTTTTTT. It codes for CASSRVGGVQGGPREKLFF.

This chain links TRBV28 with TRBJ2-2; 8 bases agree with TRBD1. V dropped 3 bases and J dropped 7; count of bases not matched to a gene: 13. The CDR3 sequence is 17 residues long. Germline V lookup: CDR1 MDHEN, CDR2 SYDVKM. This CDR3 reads CASSFPRTGWLDGELFF. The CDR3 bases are TGTGCCAGCAGTTTTCCTCGGACAGGGTGGTTGGACGGGGAGCTGTTTTTT.

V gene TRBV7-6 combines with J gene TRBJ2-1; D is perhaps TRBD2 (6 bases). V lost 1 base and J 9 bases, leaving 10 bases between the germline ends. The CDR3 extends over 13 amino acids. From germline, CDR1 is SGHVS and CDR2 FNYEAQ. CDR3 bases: TGTGCCAGCAGCTTAGAGAATAGCGGTGAGCAGTTCTTC. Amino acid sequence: CASSLENSGEQFF. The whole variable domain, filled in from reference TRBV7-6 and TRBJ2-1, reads GAGVSQSPRYKVTKRGQDVALRCDPISGHVSLYWYRQALGQGPEFLTYFNYEAQQDKSGLPNDRFSAERPEGSISTLTIQRTEQRDSAMYRCASSLENSGEQFFGPGTRLTVL.

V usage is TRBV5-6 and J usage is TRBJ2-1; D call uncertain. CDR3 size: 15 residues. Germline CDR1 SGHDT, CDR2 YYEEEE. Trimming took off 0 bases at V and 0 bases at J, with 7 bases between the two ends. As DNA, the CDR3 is TGTGCCAGCAGCTTGGAGGTGCTCTCCTACAATGAGCAGTTCTTC. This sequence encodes CASSLEVLSYNEQFF.

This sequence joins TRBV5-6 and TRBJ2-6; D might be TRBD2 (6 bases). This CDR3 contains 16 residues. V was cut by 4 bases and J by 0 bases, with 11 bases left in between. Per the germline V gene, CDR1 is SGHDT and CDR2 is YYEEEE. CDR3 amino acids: CASSGDFNSGANVLTF. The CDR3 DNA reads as TGTGCCAGCAGCGGGGACTTCAACTCTGGGGCCAACGTCCTGACTTTC.

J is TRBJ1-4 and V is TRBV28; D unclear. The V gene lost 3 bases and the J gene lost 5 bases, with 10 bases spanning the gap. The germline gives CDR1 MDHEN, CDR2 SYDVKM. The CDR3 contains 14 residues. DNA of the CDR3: TGTGCCAGCAGTTTGGCCACAATGAATGAAAAACTGTTTTTT. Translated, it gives CASSLATMNEKLFF.